This T cell receptor beta chain was sequenced in a study of blood T cells in healthy people across ages. Using a J-beta primer mix together with a sample-barcoded 5' primer, a second PCR was run for roughly 6 to 11 cycles. TCRdb ran MiXCR on the 5' RACE reads and lists one entry per CDR3 protein. The data contain fewer than 700,000 distinct CDR3 sequences, 40% to 45% of them seen just once; the ten biggest clones take up around 32%. In germline, CDR1 is SGHAT, CDR2 FQNNGV. The CDR3 covers 19 residues. V was cut by 0 bases and J by 3 bases, with 21 bases left in between. This clonotype was observed a handful of times. As yet, its antigen is unknown. Study-wide findings and caveats: With age, beta diversity per million T cells declined roughly linearly, significantly by over 35.

The chain employs TRBV11-2 and TRBJ2-4; possibly TRBD1 or TRBD2 for D (5 bases each). Material for sequencing was blood. The origin of this receptor is a man of 80 years or more in good health. CDR3 residues: CASSLDYFVGAEDKNIQYF. The CDR3 bases are TGTGCCAGCAGCTTAGATTACTTCGTAGGGGCGGAGGACAAAAACATTCAGTACTTC.